This TCR beta chain was sequenced for a study of CD8 T cells in Susac syndrome. The V and J ends lost 5 bases and 0 bases, in that order; junction bases with no gene match: 2. CDR1 is SEHNR, CDR2 FQNEAQ, per germline (reference sequence). The CDR3 is made up of 15 amino acids. Roughly 0.45 to 1 ug RNA was reverse transcribed with random hexamers. TCRdb ran MiXCR on the immunoSEQ multiplex PCR reads and lists one entry per CDR3 protein. Altogether about 80,000 distinct CDR3 sequences are present, roughly 91% being singletons, with the ten largest covering approximately 0.52%. This receptor was identified in a human donor with Susac syndrome. Sequencing input: CD4+ T cells from PBMCs. The chain combines TRBV7-9 with TRBJ2-3, with 10 bases lining up with TRBD2. Here the CDR3 DNA reads TGTGCCAGCAGCAGGACTAGCGGTAGCACAGATACGCAGTATTTT. Protein product: CASSRTSGSTDTQYF.